These T cell receptor beta chains were read from a single sample in a study of blood T cells in healthy people across ages. Each CDR3 protein is one row after TCRdb ran MiXCR on the 5' RACE reads. The profile shows roughly 800,000 distinct CDR3 sequences, 55% to 75% of them singletons. Sequencing was performed on blood. These receptors were obtained from a man younger than 45 in good health. CDR3s include the opening cysteine and the closing phenylalanine or tryptophan. Fields, in order: clone size, D gene, V gene, J gene, CDR3 DNA, CDR3 protein. The D gene is left open where the match is weak. The size of a clone is reported for some rows only, either as once, few or many, or as a class for expanded clones.

clone size: NA
D gene: NA
V gene: TRBV4-1
J gene: TRBJ1-2
CDR3 DNA: TGCGCCAGCAGCCCGCCCGGGACATTAAGGTCTGGCTACACCTTC
CDR3 protein: CASSPPGTLRSGYTF

clone size: NA
D gene: NA
V gene: TRBV5-6
J gene: TRBJ2-5
CDR3 DNA: TGTGCCAGCAGCTTGGAGGTGGTGGGGGTCCAAGAGACCCAGTACTTC
CDR3 protein: CASSLEVVGVQETQYF

clone size: few
D gene: NA
V gene: TRBV10-3
J gene: TRBJ2-5
CDR3 DNA: TGTGCCGTCGGACAGCAAGAGACCCAGTACTTC
CDR3 protein: CAVGQQETQYF

clone size: NA
D gene: TRBD1
V gene: TRBV20-1
J gene: TRBJ2-4
CDR3 DNA: TGCAGTGCTAGGACAGGGGTTGGGGTATCTGGGTCTGTGGGCAAAAACATTCAGTACTTC
CDR3 protein: CSARTGVGVSGSVGKNIQYF

clone size: NA
D gene: TRBD2
V gene: TRBV12-3/TRBV12-4
J gene: TRBJ2-7
CDR3 DNA: TGTGCCAGCAGTCTAGCGGAGAGCTCCTACGAGCAGTACTTC
CDR3 protein: CASSLAESSYEQYF

clone size: few
D gene: TRBD1
V gene: TRBV12-3/TRBV12-4
J gene: TRBJ1-2
CDR3 DNA: TGTGCCAGCAGGGGGGACAGGGAGAACTATGGCTACACCTTC
CDR3 protein: CASRGDRENYGYTF

clone size: few
D gene: NA
V gene: TRBV9
J gene: TRBJ2-3
CDR3 DNA: TGTGCCAGCAGCCCCACGGGTGGGGGAATCGCTAGCACAGATACGCAGTATTTT
CDR3 protein: CASSPTGGGIASTDTQYF

clone size: NA
D gene: TRBD2
V gene: TRBV4-1
J gene: TRBJ2-3
CDR3 DNA: TGCGCCAGCAGCCAAGACGGGCTAGCGGGGGGATCAGTGGATACGCAGTATTTT
CDR3 protein: CASSQDGLAGGSVDTQYF

clone size: NA
D gene: NA
V gene: TRBV20-1
J gene: TRBJ2-3
CDR3 DNA: TGCAGTGCTGATGGGACCGCCACTCCTAGCACAGATACGCAGTATTTT
CDR3 protein: CSADGTATPSTDTQYF

clone size: NA
D gene: NA
V gene: TRBV7-2
J gene: TRBJ2-7
CDR3 DNA: TGTGCCAGCAGCCGGGGTGGCAACCTCTACGAGCAGTACTTC
CDR3 protein: CASSRGGNLYEQYF

clone size: NA
D gene: NA
V gene: TRBV7-8
J gene: TRBJ2-7
CDR3 DNA: TGTGCCAGCAGCTGGCAGGGGTATGGTAACGAGCAGTACTTC
CDR3 protein: CASSWQGYGNEQYF